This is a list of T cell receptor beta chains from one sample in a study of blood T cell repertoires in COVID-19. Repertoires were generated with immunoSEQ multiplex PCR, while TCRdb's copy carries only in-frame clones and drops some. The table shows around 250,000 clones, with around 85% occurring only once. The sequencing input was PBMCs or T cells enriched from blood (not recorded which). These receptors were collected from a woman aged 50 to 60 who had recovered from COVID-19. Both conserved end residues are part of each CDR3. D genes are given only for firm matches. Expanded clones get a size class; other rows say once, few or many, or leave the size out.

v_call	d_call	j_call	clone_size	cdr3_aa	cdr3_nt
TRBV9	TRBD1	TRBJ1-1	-	CASSNSQGGIRTEAFF	TGTGCCAGCAGCAATTCCCAGGGGGGCATTAGGACTGAAGCTTTCTTT
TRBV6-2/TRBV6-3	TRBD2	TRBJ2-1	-	CASSYDKRGSYNEQFF	TGTGCCAGCAGTTACGATAAGCGGGGCTCCTACAATGAGCAGTTCTTC
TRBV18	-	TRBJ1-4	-	CASSPLAGQEKLFF	TGTGCCAGCTCACCACTGGCGGGTCAGGAAAAACTGTTTTTT
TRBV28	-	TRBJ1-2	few	CASSLKPGSYGYTF	TGTGCCAGCAGTTTAAAGCCAGGGTCCTATGGCTACACCTTC
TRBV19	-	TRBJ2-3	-	CASSIAPGWSTADTQYF	TGTGCCAGTAGTATTGCCCCAGGGTGGTCGACGGCAGATACGCAGTATTTT
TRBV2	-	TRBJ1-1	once	CASSEATGTEAFF	TGTGCCAGCAGTGAAGCCACTGGCACTGAAGCTTTCTTT
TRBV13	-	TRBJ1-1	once	CASSLVAGLMNTEAFF	TGTGCCAGCAGCTTAGTGGCAGGGCTTATGAACACTGAAGCTTTCTTT
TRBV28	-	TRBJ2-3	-	CASSSTGFTDTQYF	TGTGCCAGCAGTTCAACAGGGTTCACAGATACGCAGTATTTT
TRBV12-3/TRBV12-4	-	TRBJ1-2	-	CASSFGGGYTF	TGTGCCAGCAGTTTCGGGGGTGGCTACACCTTC
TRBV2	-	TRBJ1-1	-	CASGDLRGGVKAFF	TGTGCCAGCGGGGATCTCCGGGGGGGCGTTAAGGCTTTCTTT
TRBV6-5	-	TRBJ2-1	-	CASRDLGGYNEQFF	TGTGCCAGCAGGGACCTGGGGGGCTACAATGAGCAGTTCTTC
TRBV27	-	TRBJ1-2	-	CASSPSQGTVAYGYTF	TGTGCCAGCAGTCCCTCACAGGGAACGGTTGCCTATGGCTACACCTTC
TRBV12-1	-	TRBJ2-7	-	CASSFKTIHSYEQYF	TGTGCCAGCAGCTTTAAGACTATTCACTCCTACGAGCAGTACTTC
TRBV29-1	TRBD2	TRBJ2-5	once	CSVEGLAGGETQYF	TGCAGCGTTGAAGGCCTAGCGGGAGGAGAGACCCAGTACTTC
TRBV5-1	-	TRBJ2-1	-	CASSWGTYNEQFF	TGCGCCAGCAGCTGGGGCACCTACAATGAGCAGTTCTTC
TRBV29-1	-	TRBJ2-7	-	CSGGDFYEQYF	TGCAGCGGGGGAGACTTTTACGAGCAGTACTTC
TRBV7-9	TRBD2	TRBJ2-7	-	CASSTGLQSGEQYF	TGTGCCAGCAGCACGGGACTACAATCGGGCGAGCAGTACTTC
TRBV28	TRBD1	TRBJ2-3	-	CASGETGGSTDTQYF	TGTGCCAGCGGGGAAACAGGGGGAAGTACAGATACGCAGTATTTT
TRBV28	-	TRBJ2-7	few	CASSGRKSRTYEQYF	TGTGCCAGCAGTGGGCGCAAAAGCCGGACCTACGAGCAGTACTTC
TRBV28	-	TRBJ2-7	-	CASSPLGDNYEQYF	TGTGCCAGCAGTCCACTAGGAGACAACTACGAGCAGTACTTC
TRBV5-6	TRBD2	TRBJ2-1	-	CASSFWSSGAPANEQFF	TGTGCCAGCAGCTTTTGGTCTAGCGGTGCTCCTGCCAATGAGCAGTTCTTC
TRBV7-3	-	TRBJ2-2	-	CASSLMRSKNTGELFF	TGTGCCAGCAGCTTAATGCGGAGTAAGAACACCGGGGAGCTGTTTTTT
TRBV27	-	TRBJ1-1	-	CASSLDRSGTEAFF	TGTGCCAGCAGTTTAGACAGGTCAGGGACTGAAGCTTTCTTT
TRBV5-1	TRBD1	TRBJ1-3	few	CASSLAGGDSGNTIYF	TGCGCCAGCAGCTTGGCAGGGGGTGACTCTGGAAACACCATATATTTT
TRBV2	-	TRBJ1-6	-	CASSAYLSHSGNSPLHF	TGTGCCAGCAGTGCTTATCTTTCGCATTCGGGAAATTCACCCCTCCACTTT
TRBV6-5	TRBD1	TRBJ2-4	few	CASSYTTGGKNIQYF	TGTGCCAGCAGTTACACTACAGGGGGCAAAAACATTCAGTACTTC
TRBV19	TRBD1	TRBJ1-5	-	CASSAGQGAGQPQHF	TGTGCCAGTAGTGCGGGACAGGGGGCCGGGCAGCCCCAGCATTTT
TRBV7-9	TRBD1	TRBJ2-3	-	CASSSSAGTGVTDTQYF	TGTGCCAGCAGCTCCTCCGCCGGGACAGGGGTCACAGATACGCAGTATTTT